The clone carrying this T cell receptor (beta chain) was seen a handful of times. These data belong to a study of beta chain features in type 1 diabetes. Blood was drawn once from each donor into heparinised tubes. The draws averaged roughly 120 mL. Germline assignment: CDR1 SGHNT and CDR2 YYREEE (reference sequence). The ends were cut back, 1 base at V and 6 bases at J, with 15 bases in the middle. The CDR3 runs 15 residues. Expressed TCRB transcripts were sequenced because the isolated RNA had all been reverse transcribed beforehand. TCRdb's table, derived via immunoSEQ multiplex PCR, lists solely in-frame clones and lacks some. This sample yields 310,000 or so clones, of which under 8.5% are seen a single time; less than 0.45% belongs to the top ten.

This sequence joins TRBV5-4 and TRBJ2-3; possible D gene TRBD1, 6 bases. Sequencing used central memory CD4+ T cells from blood. The TCR was taken from a woman aged 18-35 years in good health. In DNA form, the CDR3 reads TGTGCCAGCAGCTTGCCAGGGGCCCTCATGGATACGCAGTATTTT. It specifies CASSLPGALMDTQYF.